The rows below give T cell receptor beta chains drawn from one sample of a study of T-cell reconstitution after alpha-beta-depleted transplantation in children. TCRdb processed the PCR reads anew with MiXCR; each CDR3 protein has one entry. This table holds approximately 250,000 distinct CDR3 sequences, under 30% found once. The material was PBMCs, obtained before TCRalphabeta/CD19-depleted stem cell transplant. The source is a girl aged 2-9 years with Fanconi anemia, due to receive a stem cell transplant. The CDR3 runs from the conserved cysteine through the conserved F or W. D genes are given only for firm matches. Rows may omit the clone size; those that give it use once, few, many or a size class.

>TRBV29-1|many|TRBD1|TRBJ2-3
CSVGDRVGDTQYF
TGCAGCGTTGGTGACAGGGTAGGAGATACGCAGTATTTT
>TRBV6-4|many|NA|TRBJ2-3
CASSDGGSGMDTQYF
TGTGCCAGCAGTGATGGGGGGAGTGGGATGGATACGCAGTATTTT
>TRBV6-8|NA|NA|TRBJ2-1
CASRAGRCYNEQFF
TGTGCCAGCCGGGCGGGAAGATGTTACAATGAGCAGTTCTTC
>TRBV20-1|NA|NA|TRBJ1-5
CSAADRSEGNQPQHF
TGCAGTGCTGCCGACAGAAGCGAAGGCAATCAGCCCCAGCATTTT
>TRBV20-1|few|NA|TRBJ2-3
CSARAPIESTDTQYF
TGCAGTGCTAGAGCCCCGATAGAAAGCACAGATACGCAGTATTTT
>TRBV20-1|many|NA|TRBJ2-5
CSAIQSTQETQYF
TGCAGTGCTATCCAGAGTACTCAAGAGACCCAGTACTTC
>TRBV6-5|many|NA|TRBJ1-4
CASSYSSRGAYGKLFF
TGTGCCAGCAGTTACTCGAGTAGGGGGGCGTATGGAAAACTGTTTTTT
>TRBV2|NA|TRBD2|TRBJ2-1
CASEGLAGVNEQFF
TGTGCCAGCGAGGGACTAGCGGGAGTCAATGAGCAGTTCTTC
>TRBV27|few|TRBD1|TRBJ1-5
CASGTGDVNQPQHF
TGTGCCAGCGGTACAGGGGACGTCAATCAGCCCCAGCATTTT
>TRBV20-1|many|NA|TRBJ2-5
CSALPAKRGTQETQYF
TGCAGTGCTCTCCCTGCCAAAAGGGGGACGCAAGAGACCCAGTACTTC
>TRBV29-1|many|TRBD1|TRBJ1-6
CSVQGYNSPLHF
TGCAGCGTACAGGGGTACAATTCACCCCTCCACTTT
>TRBV12-3/TRBV12-4|NA|NA|TRBJ2-2
CASSTSGGPRTGELFF
NA
>TRBV25-1|few|TRBD1|TRBJ2-7
CASSQTVGTGHSYEQYF
TGTGCCAGCAGCCAAACGGTTGGGACAGGGCACTCCTACGAGCAGTACTTC
>TRBV20-1|NA|NA|TRBJ2-7
CSASSPGALNYEQYF
TGCAGTGCCAGCTCCCCGGGAGCCCTCAACTACGAGCAGTACTTC
>TRBV7-3|many|NA|TRBJ1-6
CASSLTRDSPLHF
TGTGCCAGCAGCTTAACCCGGGATTCACCCCTCCACTTT
>TRBV5-5|many|TRBD2|TRBJ2-1
CASSFGTSGGPYNEQFF
TGTGCCAGCAGCTTTGGGACTAGCGGGGGGCCTTACAATGAGCAGTTCTTC
>TRBV2|many|NA|TRBJ1-2
CASSEPPSGYTF
TGTGCCAGCAGTGAACCACCGTCCGGCTACACCTTC
>TRBV6-5|many|NA|TRBJ1-2
CASRLRTGYGYTF
TGTGCCAGCAGATTAAGGACGGGCTATGGCTACACCTTC
>TRBV2|NA|NA|TRBJ2-1
CASSIPRSGGKRNEQFF
TGTGCCAGCAGTATCCCTAGGAGCGGAGGAAAGAGGAATGAGCAGTTCTTC
>TRBV6-6|many|NA|TRBJ2-7
CACPQGGSLSSYEQYF
TGTGCCTGTCCCCAGGGCGGTTCGTTGAGCTCCTACGAGCAGTACTTC
>TRBV6-1|many|NA|TRBJ1-5
CATDSNQPQHF
TGTGCCACCGACAGCAATCAGCCCCAGCATTTT
>TRBV12-3/TRBV12-4|many|NA|TRBJ2-3
CASSFLSGASTDTQYF
TGTGCCAGCAGTTTCCTTAGCGGTGCTAGCACAGATACGCAGTATTTT
>TRBV3-1|many|TRBD1|TRBJ2-7
CASSPEDRDYEQYF
TGTGCCAGCAGCCCAGAGGACAGGGATTACGAGCAGTACTTC
>TRBV12-3/TRBV12-4|many|NA|TRBJ1-2
CASSLGGGYTF
TGTGCCAGCAGTTTAGGAGGTGGCTACACCTTC
>TRBV28|few|NA|TRBJ2-2
CASSLSRGTGELFF
TGTGCCAGCAGCCTATCTCGTGGCACCGGGGAGCTGTTTTTT
>TRBV20-1|once|TRBD2|TRBJ2-1
CRGGEETTNEQFF
TGCAGGGGGGGGGAGGAGACGACTAATGAGCAGTTCTTC
>TRBV10-3|many|TRBD2|TRBJ2-7
CAISETGVGAGAYEQYF
TGTGCCATCAGTGAGACCGGGGTAGGAGCGGGGGCCTACGAGCAGTACTTC
>TRBV10-3|few|NA|TRBJ1-2
CAISSQVSNYGYTF
TGTGCCATCAGTTCCCAGGTCTCTAACTATGGCTACACCTTC
>TRBV5-1|NA|TRBD1|TRBJ2-5
CASGRGQETQYF
TGCGCCAGCGGCAGGGGGCAAGAGACCCAGTACTTC
>TRBV29-1|NA|NA|TRBJ1-1
CSVASNTEAFF
TGCAGCGTTGCATCGAACACTGAAGCTTTCTTT
>TRBV14|many|TRBD1|TRBJ1-6
CASSQRTGGPDSPLHF
TGTGCCAGCAGCCAACGAACAGGGGGGCCGGATTCACCCCTCCACTTT
>TRBV10-3|many|NA|TRBJ2-7
CAISAVQDSSYEQYF
TGTGCCATCAGTGCGGTACAGGATAGCTCCTACGAGCAGTACTTC
>TRBV29-1|many|NA|TRBJ2-3
CSVAVPRSTDTQYF
TGCAGCGTTGCGGTTCCCAGAAGCACAGATACGCAGTATTTT
>TRBV10-3|NA|NA|TRBJ2-6
CAIGGNSGANVLTF
TGTGCCATCGGTGGTAACTCTGGGGCCAACGTCCTGACTTTC
>TRBV5-1|many|NA|TRBJ2-2
CASSSLRSTGELFF
TGCGCCAGCAGCTCATTACGGTCCACCGGGGAGCTGTTTTTT
>TRBV20-1|many|TRBD1|TRBJ2-7
CSATGTGSPYEQYF
TGCAGTGCTACCGGGACAGGGAGCCCCTACGAGCAGTACTTC
>TRBV7-3|NA|NA|TRBJ2-7
CASSFGESYEQYF
TGTGCCAGCAGCTTCGGGGAGTCTTACGAGCAGTACTTC
>TRBV7-2|few|NA|TRBJ2-7
CASSLSFRTYEQYF
TGTGCCAGCAGCTTATCCTTCAGAACCTACGAGCAGTACTTC
>TRBV10-3|NA|TRBD2|TRBJ2-1
CAISELGLAGTISNNEQFF
TGTGCCATCAGTGAGTTGGGACTAGCGGGTACAATCAGTAACAATGAGCAGTTCTTC
>TRBV29-1|few|NA|TRBJ2-5
CSVEGAAGFGETQYF
TGCAGCGTTGAAGGTGCGGCAGGGTTTGGGGAGACCCAGTACTTC
>TRBV5-1|many|NA|TRBJ2-5
CASSPTGVRLRETQYF
TGCGCCAGCAGCCCAACCGGGGTTCGTCTCCGGGAGACCCAGTACTTC
>TRBV30|many|NA|TRBJ1-1
CAWSVKTAMNTEAFF
TGTGCCTGGAGTGTCAAGACGGCAATGAACACTGAAGCTTTCTTT
>TRBV20-1|NA|TRBD1|TRBJ1-2
CSANKGTGGDGYTF
TGCAGTGCCAATAAGGGAACAGGGGGCGATGGCTACACCTTC
>TRBV7-3|NA|NA|TRBJ2-3
CASSRRGGVSRALTDTQYF
TGTGCCAGCAGTCGTAGAGGGGGGGTGTCGCGGGCTCTCACAGATACGCAGTATTTT
>TRBV20-1|NA|NA|TRBJ2-2
CSARSGGGGGTGELFF
TGCAGTGCTAGGAGTGGGGGCGGAGGTGGCACCGGGGAGCTGTTTTTT
>TRBV7-6|NA|NA|TRBJ2-1
CASSWWGGNEQFF
TGTGCCAGCAGCTGGTGGGGAGGCAATGAGCAGTTCTTC
>TRBV29-1|many|NA|TRBJ1-3
CSVEPPGRINTIYF
TGCAGCGTTGAACCTCCCGGACGAATAAACACCATATATTTT
>TRBV5-4|NA|NA|TRBJ2-1
CASSLGLGNNEQFF
TGTGCCAGCAGCTTGGGACTAGGAAACAATGAGCAGTTCTTC
>TRBV5-1|NA|NA|TRBJ2-7
CASGTRDSAYEQYF
TGCGCCAGCGGAACGCGGGACAGCGCCTACGAGCAGTACTTC
>TRBV20-1|few|NA|TRBJ1-3
CSARDPISIYF
TGCAGTGCTAGAGATCCGATATCCATATATTTT